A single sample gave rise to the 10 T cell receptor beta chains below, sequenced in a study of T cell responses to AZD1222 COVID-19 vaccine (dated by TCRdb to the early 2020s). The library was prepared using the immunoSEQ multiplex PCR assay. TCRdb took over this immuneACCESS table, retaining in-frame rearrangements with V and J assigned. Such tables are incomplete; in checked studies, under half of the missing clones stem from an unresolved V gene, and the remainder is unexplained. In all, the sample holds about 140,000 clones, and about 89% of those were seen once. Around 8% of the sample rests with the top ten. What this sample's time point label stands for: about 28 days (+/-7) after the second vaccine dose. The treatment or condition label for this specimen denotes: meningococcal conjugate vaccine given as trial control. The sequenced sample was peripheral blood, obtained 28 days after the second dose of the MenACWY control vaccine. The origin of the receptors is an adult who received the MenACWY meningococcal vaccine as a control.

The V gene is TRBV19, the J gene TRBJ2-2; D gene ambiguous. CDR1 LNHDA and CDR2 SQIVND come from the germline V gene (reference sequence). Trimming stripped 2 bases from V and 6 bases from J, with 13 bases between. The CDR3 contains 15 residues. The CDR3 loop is CASSILGKGAGELFF. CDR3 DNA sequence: TGTGCCAGTAGTATATTGGGGAAGGGCGCCGGGGAGCTGTTTTTT.

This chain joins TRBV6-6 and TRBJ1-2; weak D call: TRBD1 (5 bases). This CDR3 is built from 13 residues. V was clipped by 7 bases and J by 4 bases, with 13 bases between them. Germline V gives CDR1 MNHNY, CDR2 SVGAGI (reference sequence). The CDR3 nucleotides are TGTGCCAGCACCGCAGACAGTCTCTATGGCTACACCTTC. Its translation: CASTADSLYGYTF.

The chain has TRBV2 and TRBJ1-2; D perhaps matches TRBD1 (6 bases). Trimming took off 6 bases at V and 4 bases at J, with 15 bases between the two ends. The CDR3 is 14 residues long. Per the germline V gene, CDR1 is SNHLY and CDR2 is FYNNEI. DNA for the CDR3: TGTGCCAGCAGCAGTGCCGGACAGATCTATGGCTACACCTTC. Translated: CASSSAGQIYGYTF. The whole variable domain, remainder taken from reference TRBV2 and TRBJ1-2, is EPEVTQTPSHQVTQMGQEVILRCVPISNHLYFYWYRQILGQKVEFLVSFYNNEISEKSEIFDDQFSVERPDGSNFTLKIRSTKLEDSAMYFCASSSAGQIYGYTFGSGTRLTVV.

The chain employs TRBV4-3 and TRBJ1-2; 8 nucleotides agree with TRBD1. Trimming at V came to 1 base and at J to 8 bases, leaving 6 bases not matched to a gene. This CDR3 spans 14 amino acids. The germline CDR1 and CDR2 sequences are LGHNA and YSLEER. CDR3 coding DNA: TGCGCCAGCAGCCAAGTTCTGACAGGGGACGGCTACACCTTC. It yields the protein CASSQVLTGDGYTF.

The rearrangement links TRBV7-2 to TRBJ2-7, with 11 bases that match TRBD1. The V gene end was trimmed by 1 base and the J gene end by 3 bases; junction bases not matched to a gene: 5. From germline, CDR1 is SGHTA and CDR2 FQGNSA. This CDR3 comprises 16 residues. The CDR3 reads CASSLDPGTGGYEQYF. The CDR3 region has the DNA TGTGCCAGCAGCTTAGACCCCGGGACAGGGGGCTACGAGCAGTACTTC.

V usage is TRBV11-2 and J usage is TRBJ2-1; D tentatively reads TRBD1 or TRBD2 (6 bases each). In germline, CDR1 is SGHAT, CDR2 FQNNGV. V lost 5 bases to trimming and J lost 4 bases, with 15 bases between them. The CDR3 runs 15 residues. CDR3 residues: CASSPPGGPYNEQFF. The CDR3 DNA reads TGTGCCAGCAGCCCCCCCGGGGGCCCTTACAATGAGCAGTTCTTC.

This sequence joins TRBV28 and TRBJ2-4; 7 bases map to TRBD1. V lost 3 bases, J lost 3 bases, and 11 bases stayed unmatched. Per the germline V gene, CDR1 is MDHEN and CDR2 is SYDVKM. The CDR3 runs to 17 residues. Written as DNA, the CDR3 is TGTGCCAGCAGTTTTAGTGTAGGACAGGTTGACAAAAACATTCAGTACTTC. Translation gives CASSFSVGQVDKNIQYF.

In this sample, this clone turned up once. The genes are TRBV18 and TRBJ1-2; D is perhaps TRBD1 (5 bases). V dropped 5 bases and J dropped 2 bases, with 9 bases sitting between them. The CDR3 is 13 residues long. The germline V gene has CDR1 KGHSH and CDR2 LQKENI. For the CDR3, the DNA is TGTGCCAGCTCAAAGACAGCGAACTATGGCTACACCTTC. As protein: CASSKTANYGYTF.

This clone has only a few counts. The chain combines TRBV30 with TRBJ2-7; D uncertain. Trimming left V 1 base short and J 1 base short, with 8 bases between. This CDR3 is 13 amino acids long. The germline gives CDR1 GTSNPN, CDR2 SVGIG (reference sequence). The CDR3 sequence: CAWSAYGSYEQYF. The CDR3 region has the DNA TGTGCCTGGAGTGCATACGGATCCTACGAGCAGTACTTC.

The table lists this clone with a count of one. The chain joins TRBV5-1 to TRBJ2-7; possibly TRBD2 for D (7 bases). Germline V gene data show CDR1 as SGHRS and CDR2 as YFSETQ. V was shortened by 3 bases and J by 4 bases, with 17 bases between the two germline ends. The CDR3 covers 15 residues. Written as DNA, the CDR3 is TGCGCCAGCAGCTGGGGGGGGCGACAGGCGTACGAGCAGTACTTC. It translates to CASSWGGRQAYEQYF.